This T cell receptor beta chain is from a study of beta chain features in type 1 diabetes. Findings and caveats of the study: For patients, the naive, central memory and Treg TCRB repertoires appeared more alike than for healthy donors. Patients with type 1 diabetes carried fewer insertions and had more deletions at their VDJ junctions. Researchers report that Type 1 diabetes patients had moderately but significantly shorter TCRB CDR3s across all four CD4+ subsets.

Expressed TCRB transcripts got sequenced, as all isolated RNA was reverse transcribed. Using immunoSEQ multiplex PCR, the repertoire was profiled, and TCRdb retains in-frame clones only, with some absent. The sample holds around 500,000 clones; approximately 28% are singletons and the top ten take 0.065%. A remark on this clone: Antigen specificity is unknown.

Germline CDR1 is MNHEY and CDR2 is SMNVEV (reference sequence). V was pared by 10 bases and J by 4 bases, with 16 bases of the junction left unmatched. CDR3 length equals 16 residues. The sequencing input was naive CD4+ T cells from blood. The rearrangement links TRBV27 to TRBJ1-1; 9 nucleotides agree with TRBD1. The source of this sequence is a man between 18 and 29 years old in good health. The DNA of the CDR3 is TGTGCCACCGACCGGGACAGGGTCGAGTTGGGCACTGAAGCTTTCTTT. Residues: CATDRDRVELGTEAFF.